One and the same sample provided the 3 T cell receptor beta chains below, sequenced in a study of blood T cell repertoires in COVID-19. Here immunoSEQ multiplex PCR was the method, and the copy in TCRdb shows in-frame clones only, minus some. Of about 200,000 clones in the sample, roughly 94% are singletons; the top ten hold about 1.3%. The sequenced sample was peripheral blood. These receptors came from a man aged 25 to 40 with acute or convalescent COVID-19.

This clone was seen a handful of times. The gene calls are TRBV12-1 and TRBJ1-2; TRBD1 is the table's D call, not checked against the DNA. TRBV12-1 is given as a pseudogene. The CDR3 loop spans 16 amino acids. This CDR3 is CASSPRAWTSVYGYTF. As DNA, the CDR3 is TGTGCCAGCAGCCCTCGAGCTTGGACATCGGTTTATGGCTACACCTTC.

The chain couples TRBV19 to TRBJ2-2; no reliable D call. V was clipped by 2 bases and J by 6 bases, with 10 bases between them. This CDR3 spans 14 amino acids. Germline CDR1 and CDR2: LNHDA and SQIVND (reference sequence). DNA for the CDR3: TGTGCCAGTAGTATAACTCACCCCCCCGGGGAGCTGTTTTTT. It is translated as CASSITHPPGELFF.

This chain joins TRBV5-6 and TRBJ2-7; TRBD1 matches 9 bases. This CDR3 has 15 amino acids. V dropped 1 base and J dropped 2; count of bases not matched to a gene: 4. CDR1 SGHDT and CDR2 YYEEEE come from the germline V gene. CDR3 nucleotide sequence: TGTGCCAGCAGCTTGCCCGGGACAGGGCCCTACGAGCAGTACTTC. It yields the protein CASSLPGTGPYEQYF.